Shown below are 22 T cell receptor beta chains from a single sample sequenced in a study of regulatory T cells in long-lasting Graves disease. Indicated time point: newly diagnosed GD, antithyroid drugs for less than 3 months. Researchers made the TCR library from RNA that was extracted from PBMCs. To make TCR beta libraries, researchers used iRepertoire HTBI primers and Arm-PCR of CDR3 regions. TCRdb reprocessed the multiplex PCR reads via MiXCR and lists one record per CDR3 protein. The profile shows under 450,000 distinct CDR3 sequences, 15% to 20% of them singletons. These data were likewise used in another study, on T cells in Graves' hyperthyroidism and ophthalmopathy.

Sequencing was performed on peripheral blood mononuclear cells (PBMCs), taken at new diagnosis, from a patient treated with antithyroid drugs. The receptors derive from a woman aged 18-29 years with Graves disease.

The V call is TRBV12-3 or TRBV12-4, the J call TRBJ2-1; D gene unclear. V lost 5 bases and J 2 bases, leaving 10 bases between the germline ends. The CDR3 has 14 amino acids. The DNA for the CDR3 is TGTGCCAGCAGTCCCGGGCCCCCCTACAATGAGCAGTTCTTC. Translating it yields CASSPGPPYNEQFF.

This clonotype was recorded many times. The chain has TRBV2 and TRBJ2-1; D might be TRBD1 (5 bases). V dropped 0 bases and J dropped 7 bases, with 16 bases sitting between them. CDR1 and CDR2 from the germline V gene are SNHLY and FYNNEI. There are 16 residues in the CDR3. CDR3 DNA: TGTGCCAGCAGTGAAGCGCTTCAAGCAGGGTGGAATGAGCAGTTCTTC. As protein: CASSEALQAGWNEQFF.

This clonotype was counted at least ten times. This chain uses TRBV5-1 with TRBJ2-1; TRBD2 matches 9 bases. The V and J ends lost 3 bases and 4 bases, in that order; junction bases with no gene match: 23. There are 21 residues in the CDR3. Germline lookup yields CDR1 SGHRS and CDR2 YFSETQ. Here the CDR3 reads CASSSYRQGKFSSGKYNEQFF. CDR3 sequence (DNA): TGCGCCAGCAGCTCGTACCGCCAGGGGAAGTTTTCTAGCGGGAAATACAATGAGCAGTTCTTC.

Many counts were recorded for this clonotype. One junction end disagrees with the germline gene, perhaps due to a read error. The V call is TRBV7-7, the J call TRBJ2-2, with TRBD2 identical over 10 bases. The CDR3 loop spans 15 amino acids. Germline V gene sequence: CDR1 SSHAT, CDR2 FNYEAQ (reference sequence). The CDR3 loop reads CASSPSGGAGGELFF. CDR3 in DNA: TGTGCTAGCAGCCCGAGCGGGGGGGCCGGCGGGGAGCTGTTTTTT.

The chain combines TRBV19 with TRBJ1-2, with D possibly matching TRBD1 (6 bases). Trimming took 3 bases from V and 8 from J, leaving 16 bases between them. Germline V gene data show CDR1 as LNHDA and CDR2 as SQIVND (reference sequence). The length of the CDR3 is 14 residues. The CDR3: CASSMVTGKGGYTF. The CDR3 bases are TGTGCCAGTAGTATGGTAACAGGGAAGGGCGGCTACACCTTC.

In this sample, this clonotype turned up many times. J is TRBJ2-5 and V is TRBV3-1; 7 positions match TRBD2. This CDR3 is built from 16 residues. From germline, CDR1 is LGHDT and CDR2 YNNKEL (reference sequence). After removal of 0 bases from V and 5 bases from J, the junction contained 9 bases not matched to a gene. The chain's CDR3 is CASSQDRRRGTETQYF. CDR3 nucleotide sequence: TGTGCCAGCAGCCAAGATAGGAGGCGGGGGACGGAGACCCAGTACTTC.

This clonotype occurred many times. The chain uses TRBV11-2 and TRBJ2-2; 8 bases are a match to TRBD1. The V gene's germline CDR1 is SGHAT and CDR2 FQNNGV. V gave up 5 bases and J gave up 4 bases; unmatched junction bases: 9. This CDR3 spans 16 amino acids. In DNA, the CDR3 is TGTGCCAGCAGCCCTCGGACAGGGCGCGGCACCGGGGAGCTGTTTTTT. Its protein is CASSPRTGRGTGELFF.

This clonotype showed up many times. The rearrangement joins TRBV6-5 to TRBJ1-5; perhaps TRBD1 as D (6 bases). V dropped 2 bases and J dropped 2 bases, with 10 bases sitting between them. The germline CDR1 and CDR2 sequences are MNHEY and SVGAGI. The CDR3 is made up of 15 amino acids. The DNA of the CDR3 is TGTGCCAGCAGTTACACACAGGGAGGCAATCAGCCCCAGCATTTT. Amino acids: CASSYTQGGNQPQHF.

The table lists this clonotype with many counts. The chain couples TRBV29-1 to TRBJ2-1, with D perhaps given as TRBD1 or TRBD2 (5 bases each). Germline V gene data show CDR1 as SQVTM and CDR2 as ANQGSEA. Trimming took off 7 bases at V and 3 bases at J, with 13 bases between the two ends. The CDR3 has 13 residues. The CDR3 reads CSASGLDYNEQFF. DNA for the CDR3: TGCAGCGCCTCGGGGCTGGACTACAATGAGCAGTTCTTC.

The rearrangement uses TRBV6-2 or TRBV6-3 and TRBJ2-2; D uncertain. The CDR3 is 14 residues long. The V end was cut by 5 bases, the J end by 2 bases, with 9 bases between. Germline CDR1 and CDR2: MNHEY and SVGEGT. The DNA for the CDR3 is TGTGCCAGCAGTGGTCGCACTAACACCGGGGAGCTGTTTTTT. It translates to CASSGRTNTGELFF.

This clonotype has a count of ten or more. The chain has TRBV5-1 and TRBJ1-2, with TRBD1 matching 11 bases. This CDR3 is 15 amino acids long. J was trimmed by 5 bases and V by 4 bases; bases with no gene match: 7. Germline-derived CDR1 and CDR2 are SGHRS and YFSETQ. CDR3 nucleotide sequence: TGCGCCAGCAGCGACTGGGACAGGGGGAATTATGGCTACACCTTC. Translated, it gives CASSDWDRGNYGYTF. The whole variable domain, filled in from reference TRBV5-1 and TRBJ1-2, reads KAGVTQTPRYLIKTRGQQVTLSCSPISGHRSVSWYQQTPGQGLQFLFEYFSETQRNKGNFPGRFSGRQFSNSRSEMNVSTLELGDSALYLCASSDWDRGNYGYTFGSGTRLTVV.

This clonotype was detected ten times or more. The rearrangement links TRBV5-1 to TRBJ2-1; the D gene is possibly TRBD2 (5 bases). V dropped 0 bases and J dropped 9 bases, with 13 bases sitting between them. The length of the CDR3 is 14 residues. Germline CDR1 reads SGHRS; CDR2 reads YFSETQ. The CDR3 bases are TGCGCCAGCAGCTTGGACCTAGCTGCAGGTGAGCAGTTCTTC. Translated, it gives CASSLDLAAGEQFF. Together with reference TRBV5-1 and TRBJ2-1, the CDR3 gives the full variable domain: KAGVTQTPRYLIKTRGQQVTLSCSPISGHRSVSWYQQTPGQGLQFLFEYFSETQRNKGNFPGRFSGRQFSNSRSEMNVSTLELGDSALYLCASSLDLAAGEQFFGPGTRLTVL.

The V gene is TRBV19, the J gene TRBJ1-4; tentatively, D is TRBD1 (6 bases). Germline V gene data show CDR1 as LNHDA and CDR2 as SQIVND (reference sequence). The CDR3 extends over 14 amino acids. V lost 3 bases and J lost 6, with 11 bases in between. The CDR3: CASSIRTAHEKLFF. CDR3 DNA sequence: TGTGCCAGTAGTATTCGGACAGCCCATGAAAAACTGTTTTTT.

Many counts were recorded for this clonotype. The V call is TRBV29-1, the J call TRBJ1-2, with no clear D. Germline V gives CDR1 SQVTM, CDR2 ANQGSEA. The CDR3 is 12 amino acids. The V end lost 7 bases, the J end lost 4 bases, and 13 bases lay between the germline ends. CDR3 residues: CSGDWGIYGYTF. CDR3 in DNA: TGCAGCGGAGACTGGGGAATCTATGGCTACACCTTC.

This clonotype was detected many times. This sequence joins TRBV2 and TRBJ2-3; 8 positions agree with TRBD2. After removal of 6 bases from V and 4 bases from J, the junction contained 12 bases not matched to a gene. Germline V gene lookup returns CDR1 SNHLY and CDR2 FYNNEI. This CDR3 is 16 amino acids long. The CDR3 nucleotides read TGTGCCAGCAGGGAACGCTCGGGGGGGCCATCAGATACGCAGTATTTT. As protein: CASRERSGGPSDTQYF.

As to this clonotype: This clone may be a read error of a much larger clone one base away. The V gene is TRBV5-1, the J gene TRBJ2-1; D assignment may be TRBD1 or TRBD2 (5 bases each). V was shortened by 4 bases and J by 10 bases, with 21 bases between the two germline ends. Germline values: CDR1 SGHRS, CDR2 YFSETQ. The CDR3 sequence is 15 residues long. CDR3 protein: CASSLPGTVSYEQFF. As DNA, the CDR3 is TGCGCCAGCAGCCTGCCCGGGACGGTTTCCTACGAGCAGTTCTTC.

This clonotype was observed many times. The CDR3 DNA reads TGTGCCAGCAGTTTGCAAGGGCCGGGCGAGCAGTACTTC. Protein product: CASSLQGPGEQYF. This sequence joins TRBV28 and TRBJ2-7; no definite D call. The CDR3 has 13 amino acids. Trimming left V 3 bases short and J 6 bases short, with 12 bases between. In germline, CDR1 is MDHEN, CDR2 SYDVKM.

The table lists this clonotype with a few counts. The V call is TRBV28, the J call TRBJ2-2; 12 bases are shared with TRBD2. Germline V gene data show CDR1 as MDHEN and CDR2 as SYDVKM. The CDR3 totals 19 residues. Losses at the gene ends were 6 bases for V and 6 bases for J; bases not matched to a gene: 17. CDR3 in DNA: TGTGCCAGCAGGAAGTGGAGCCTAGCGGGAGGGCCGAATTCCGGGGAGCTGTTTTTT. The encoded protein is CASRKWSLAGGPNSGELFF.

This clonotype was counted many times. The chain employs TRBV7-8 and TRBJ2-5; 12 bases agree with TRBD2. V trimming: 5 bases; J trimming: 6 bases; junction bases outside the gene matches: 7. The CDR3 spans 15 residues. The germline V gene has CDR1 SGHVS and CDR2 FQNEAQ. The CDR3 reads CASSPLLAGGQTQYF. In DNA, the CDR3 is TGTGCCAGCAGCCCCCTACTAGCGGGGGGACAGACCCAGTACTTC.

This clonotype was seen repeatedly, ten times or more. The J gene is TRBJ2-1, the V gene TRBV28; tentative D call: TRBD1 (5 bases). CDR3 length equals 16 residues. Germline-derived CDR1 and CDR2 are MDHEN and SYDVKM. Trimming shortened V by 5 bases and J by 11 bases, and 25 bases separated the two germline ends. Written as DNA, the CDR3 is TGTGCCAGCAGTCCCCTCCCCCCAGGGCCCACAAGGAAGCAGTTCTTC. Protein product: CASSPLPPGPTRKQFF.

This clonotype was recorded at least ten times. V usage is TRBV28 and J usage is TRBJ1-4; perhaps TRBD1 as D (5 bases). The CDR3 runs 16 residues. The germline V gene encodes CDR1 MDHEN and CDR2 SYDVKM. Trimming shortened V by 3 bases and J by 0 bases, and 11 bases separated the two germline ends. As DNA, the CDR3 is TGTGCCAGCAGTTTGGGGGACCTTGCAACTAATGAAAAACTGTTTTTT. Translated: CASSLGDLATNEKLFF. Using reference TRBV28 and TRBJ1-4 for the parts outside the CDR3, the full variable domain is DVKVTQSSRYLVKRTGEKVFLECVQDMDHENMFWYRQDPGLGLRLIYFSYDVKMKEKGDIPEGYSVSREKKERFSLILESASTNQTSMYLCASSLGDLATNEKLFFGSGTQLSVL.

This clonotype was seen at least ten times. CDR3 nucleotide sequence: TGTGCCAGCAGTTTACGGGACCACAGGGGGACTGAAGCTTTCTTT. Translated: CASSLRDHRGTEAFF. The chain carries TRBV28 and TRBJ1-1; 8 bases agree with TRBD1. V lost 2 bases and J lost 5; bases outside the gene matches: 7. CDR1 is MDHEN, CDR2 SYDVKM, per germline. There are 15 residues in the CDR3.